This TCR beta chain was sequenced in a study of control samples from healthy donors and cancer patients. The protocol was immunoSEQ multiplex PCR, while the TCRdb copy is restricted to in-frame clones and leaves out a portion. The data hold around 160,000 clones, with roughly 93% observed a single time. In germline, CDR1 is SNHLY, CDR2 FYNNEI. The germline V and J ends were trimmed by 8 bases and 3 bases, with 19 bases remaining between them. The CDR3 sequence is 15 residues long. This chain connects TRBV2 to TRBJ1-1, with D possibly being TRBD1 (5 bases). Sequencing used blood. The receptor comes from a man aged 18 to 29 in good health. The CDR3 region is CASPRWGLGDTEAFF. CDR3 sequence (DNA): TGTGCCAGCCCGAGGTGGGGCTTAGGGGACACTGAAGCTTTCTTT.